The 5 T cell receptor beta chains below were found in one sample sequenced in a study of CD4+ T cells in melanoma. TCRdb keeps only in-frame clones here, not all; method: immunoSEQ multiplex PCR. The sample consists of about 50,000 clones, 89% of them appearing once. The sample was peripheral blood. The source of these receptors is a human donor with melanoma.

The V gene is TRBV14, the J gene TRBJ1-4; possibly TRBD1 for D (5 bases). In germline, CDR1 is SGHDN, CDR2 FVKESK. V lost 4 bases, J lost 7 bases, and 19 bases lay in between. The CDR3 runs to 16 residues. CDR3 DNA: TGTGCCAGCAGCCTGACCGCAGGGTTGGGGGTTGAAAAACTGTTTTTT. Residues: CASSLTAGLGVEKLFF. Based on the CDR3 plus reference TRBV14 and TRBJ1-4, the full variable domain is EAGVTQFPSHSVIEKGQTVTLRCDPISGHDNLYWYRRVMGKEIKFLLHFVKESKQDESGMPNNRFLAERTGGTYSTLKVQPAELEDSGVYFCASSLTAGLGVEKLFFGSGTQLSVL.

The chain is built from TRBV2 and TRBJ1-6; D uncertain. There are 15 residues in the CDR3. Trimming cost V 1 base and J 9 bases, with 13 bases left between them. The V gene's germline CDR1 is SNHLY and CDR2 FYNNEI. The CDR3 bases are TGTGCCAGCAGTGAAGATCCGGGATCGGGTTCACCCCTCCACTTT. This gives the protein CASSEDPGSGSPLHF.

V gene TRBV5-4 combines with J gene TRBJ2-2; TRBD2 matches 7 bases. J lost 4 bases, V lost 3 bases, and 9 bases had no gene match. The CDR3 has 16 residues. Germline assignment: CDR1 SGHNT and CDR2 YYREEE (reference sequence). This CDR3 reads CASSSRGGVGTGELFF. The CDR3 DNA is TGTGCCAGCAGCTCCCGTGGGGGGGTAGGCACCGGGGAGCTGTTTTTT.

The chain recombines TRBV19 with TRBJ1-6; TRBD1 matches at 10 bases. The CDR3 has 19 residues. CDR1 and CDR2 from the germline V gene are LNHDA and SQIVND (reference sequence). V was clipped by 6 bases and J by 1 base; unmatched bases: 12. CDR3 nucleotide sequence: TGTGCCAGTAGCCGCCGGGGGGACAGGGGTTCGTCCTATAATTCACCCCTCCACTTT. Its translation: CASSRRGDRGSSYNSPLHF.

J is TRBJ1-1 and V is TRBV13, with a tentative D call TRBD1 (5 bases). There are 14 residues in the CDR3. Trimming pared 5 bases from V and 5 bases from J, leaving 15 bases between. Germline values: CDR1 PRHDT, CDR2 FYEKMQ (reference sequence). CDR3 sequence reads: CASSLWGRGTEAFF. CDR3 nucleotide sequence: TGTGCCAGCAGCCTCTGGGGACGGGGTACTGAAGCTTTCTTT.